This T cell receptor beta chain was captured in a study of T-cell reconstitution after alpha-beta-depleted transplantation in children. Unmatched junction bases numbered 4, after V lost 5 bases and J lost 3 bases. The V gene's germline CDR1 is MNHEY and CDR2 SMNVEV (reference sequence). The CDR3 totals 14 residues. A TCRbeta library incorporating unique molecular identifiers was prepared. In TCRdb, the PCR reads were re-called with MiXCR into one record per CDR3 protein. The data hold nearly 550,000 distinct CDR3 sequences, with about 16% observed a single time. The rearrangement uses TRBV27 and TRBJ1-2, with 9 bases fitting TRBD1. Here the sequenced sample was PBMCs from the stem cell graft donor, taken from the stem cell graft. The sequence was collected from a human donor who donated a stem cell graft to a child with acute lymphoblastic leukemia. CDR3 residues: CASSNRGPDYGYTF. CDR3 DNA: TGTGCCAGCAGTAACAGGGGGCCCGACTATGGCTACACCTTC.